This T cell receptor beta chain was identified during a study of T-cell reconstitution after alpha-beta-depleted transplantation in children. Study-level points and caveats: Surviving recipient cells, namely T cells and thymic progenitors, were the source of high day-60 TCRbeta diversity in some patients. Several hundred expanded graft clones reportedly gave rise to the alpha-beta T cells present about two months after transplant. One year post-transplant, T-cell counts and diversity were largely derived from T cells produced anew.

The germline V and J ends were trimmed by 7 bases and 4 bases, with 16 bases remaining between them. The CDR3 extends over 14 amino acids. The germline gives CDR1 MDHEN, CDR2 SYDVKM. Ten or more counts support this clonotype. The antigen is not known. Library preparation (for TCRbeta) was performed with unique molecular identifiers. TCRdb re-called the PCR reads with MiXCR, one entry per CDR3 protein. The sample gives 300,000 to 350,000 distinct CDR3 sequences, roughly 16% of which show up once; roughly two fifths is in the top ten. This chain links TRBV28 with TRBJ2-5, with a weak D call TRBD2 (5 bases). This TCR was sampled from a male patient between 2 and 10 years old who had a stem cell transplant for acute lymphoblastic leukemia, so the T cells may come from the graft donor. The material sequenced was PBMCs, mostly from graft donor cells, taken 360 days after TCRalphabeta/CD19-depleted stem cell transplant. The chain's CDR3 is CASTTISVPETQYF. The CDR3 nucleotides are TGTGCCAGCACCACCATTAGCGTTCCAGAGACCCAGTACTTC. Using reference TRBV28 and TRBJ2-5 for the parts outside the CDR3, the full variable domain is DVKVTQSSRYLVKRTGEKVFLECVQDMDHENMFWYRQDPGLGLRLIYFSYDVKMKEKGDIPEGYSVSREKKERFSLILESASTNQTSMYLCASTTISVPETQYFGPGTRLLVL.